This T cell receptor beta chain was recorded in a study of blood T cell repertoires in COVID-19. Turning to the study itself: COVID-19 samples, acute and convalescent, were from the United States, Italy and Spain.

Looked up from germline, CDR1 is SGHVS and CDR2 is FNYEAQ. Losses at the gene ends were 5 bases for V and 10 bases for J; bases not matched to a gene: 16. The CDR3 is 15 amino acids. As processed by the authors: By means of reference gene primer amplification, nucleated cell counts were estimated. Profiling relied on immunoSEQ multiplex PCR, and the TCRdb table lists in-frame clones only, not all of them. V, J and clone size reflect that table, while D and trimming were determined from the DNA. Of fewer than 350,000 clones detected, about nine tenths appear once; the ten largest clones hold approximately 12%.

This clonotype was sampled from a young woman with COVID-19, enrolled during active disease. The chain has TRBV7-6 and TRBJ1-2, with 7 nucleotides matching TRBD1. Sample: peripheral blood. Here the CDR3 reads CASSHAESGQVDYTF. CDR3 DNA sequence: TGTGCCAGCAGCCACGCCGAAAGTGGACAGGTCGACTACACCTTC.